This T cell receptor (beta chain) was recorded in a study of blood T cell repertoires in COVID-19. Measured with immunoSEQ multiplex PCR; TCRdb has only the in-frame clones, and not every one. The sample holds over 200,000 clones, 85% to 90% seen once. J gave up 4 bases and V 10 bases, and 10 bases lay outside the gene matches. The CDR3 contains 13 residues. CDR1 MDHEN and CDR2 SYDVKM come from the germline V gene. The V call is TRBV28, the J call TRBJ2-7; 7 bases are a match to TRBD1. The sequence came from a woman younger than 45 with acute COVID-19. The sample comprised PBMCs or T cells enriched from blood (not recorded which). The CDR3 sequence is CATSGTAFYEQYF. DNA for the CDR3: TGTGCCACCTCCGGGACAGCCTTTTACGAGCAGTACTTC.